This TCR beta chain was recorded in a study of blood T cells in healthy people across ages. A second roughly 6 to 11 cycle PCR used barcoded and J-beta primers. In TCRdb, the 5' RACE reads were re-called with MiXCR into one record per CDR3 protein. Of about 620,000 distinct CDR3 sequences listed, around a fifth are singletons. The CDR3 loop spans 16 amino acids. The germline V gene has CDR1 MNHEY and CDR2 SMNVEV (reference sequence). Trimming removed 8 bases at V and 0 bases at J, with 16 bases between. This clonotype was observed a few times. Sample: blood. The gene calls are TRBV27 and TRBJ2-2; the D call may be TRBD1 or TRBD2 (6 bases each). This sequence was found in a man aged 70 or older in good health. The CDR3 DNA reads as TGTGCCAGCCTATCTTTAGGGGGGACGAACACCGGGGAGCTGTTTTTT. Translated: CASLSLGGTNTGELFF.